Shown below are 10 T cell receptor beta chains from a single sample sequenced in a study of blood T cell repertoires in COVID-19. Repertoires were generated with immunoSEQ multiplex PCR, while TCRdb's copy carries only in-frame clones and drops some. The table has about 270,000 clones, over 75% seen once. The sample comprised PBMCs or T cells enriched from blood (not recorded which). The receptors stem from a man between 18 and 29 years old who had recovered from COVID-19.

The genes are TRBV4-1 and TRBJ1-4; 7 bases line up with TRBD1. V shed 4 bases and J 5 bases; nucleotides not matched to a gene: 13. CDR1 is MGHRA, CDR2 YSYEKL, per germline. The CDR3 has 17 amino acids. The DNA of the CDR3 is TGCGCCAGCAGCCGAAACCAAGACAGGGCACGGAATGAAAAACTGTTTTTT. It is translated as CASSRNQDRARNEKLFF.

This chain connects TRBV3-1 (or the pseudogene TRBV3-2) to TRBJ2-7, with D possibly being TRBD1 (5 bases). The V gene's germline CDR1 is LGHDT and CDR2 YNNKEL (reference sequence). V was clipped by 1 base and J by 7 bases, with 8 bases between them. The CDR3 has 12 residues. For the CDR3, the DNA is TGTGCCAGCAGCCAAGTCAGGGAAGAGCAGTACTTC. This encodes CASSQVREEQYF.

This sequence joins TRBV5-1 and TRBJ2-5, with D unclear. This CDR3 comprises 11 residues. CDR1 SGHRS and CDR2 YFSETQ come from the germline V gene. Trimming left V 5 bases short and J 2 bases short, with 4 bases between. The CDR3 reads CASREQETQYF. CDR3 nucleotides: TGCGCCAGCAGGGAGCAAGAGACCCAGTACTTC. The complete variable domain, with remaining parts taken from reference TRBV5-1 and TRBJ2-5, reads KAGVTQTPRYLIKTRGQQVTLSCSPISGHRSVSWYQQTPGQGLQFLFEYFSETQRNKGNFPGRFSGRQFSNSRSEMNVSTLELGDSALYLCASREQETQYFGPGTRLLVL.

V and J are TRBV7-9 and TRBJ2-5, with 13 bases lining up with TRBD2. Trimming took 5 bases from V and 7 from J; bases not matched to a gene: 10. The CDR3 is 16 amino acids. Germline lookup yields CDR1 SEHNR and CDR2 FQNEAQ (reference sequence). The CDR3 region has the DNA TGTGCCAGCAGCCCTCGAGGACTAGCGGGGGCGGGGACCCAGTACTTC. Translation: CASSPRGLAGAGTQYF. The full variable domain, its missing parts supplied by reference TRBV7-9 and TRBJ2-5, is DTGVSQNPRHKITKRGQNVTFRCDPISEHNRLYWYRQTLGQGPEFLTYFQNEAQLEKSRLLSDRFSAERPKGSFSTLEIQRTEQGDSAMYLCASSPRGLAGAGTQYFGPGTRLLVL.

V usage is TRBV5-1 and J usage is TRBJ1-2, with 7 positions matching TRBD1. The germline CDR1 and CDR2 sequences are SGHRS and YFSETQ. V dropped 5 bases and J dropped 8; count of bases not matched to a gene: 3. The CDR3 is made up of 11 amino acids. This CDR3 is CASRMTGGYTF. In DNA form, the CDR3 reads TGCGCCAGCAGGATGACAGGGGGCTACACCTTC.

CDR3 in DNA: TGTGCCAGCAGCTACAAAGGACTACGGTCCTACGAGCAGTACTTC. Protein: CASSYKGLRSYEQYF. V is TRBV27 and J is TRBJ2-7; perhaps TRBD2 as D (6 bases). Trimming left V 6 bases short and J 1 base short, with 16 bases between. This CDR3 comprises 15 residues. CDR1 MNHEY and CDR2 SMNVEV come from the germline V gene (reference sequence).

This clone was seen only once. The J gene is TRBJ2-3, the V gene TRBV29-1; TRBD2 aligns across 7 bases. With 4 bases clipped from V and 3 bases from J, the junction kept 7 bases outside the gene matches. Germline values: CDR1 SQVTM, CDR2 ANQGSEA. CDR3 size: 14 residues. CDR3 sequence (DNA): TGCAGCGTTGTAGAGGGACTAAAAACAGATACGCAGTATTTT. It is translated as CSVVEGLKTDTQYF.

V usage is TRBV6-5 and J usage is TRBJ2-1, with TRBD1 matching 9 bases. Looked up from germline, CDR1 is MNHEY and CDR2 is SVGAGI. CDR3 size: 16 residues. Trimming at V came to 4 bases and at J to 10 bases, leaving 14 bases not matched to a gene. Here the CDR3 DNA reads TGTGCCAGCAGTTCTCCGTCCGGGGGGACAGGGAACGAGCAGTTCTTC. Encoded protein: CASSSPSGGTGNEQFF.

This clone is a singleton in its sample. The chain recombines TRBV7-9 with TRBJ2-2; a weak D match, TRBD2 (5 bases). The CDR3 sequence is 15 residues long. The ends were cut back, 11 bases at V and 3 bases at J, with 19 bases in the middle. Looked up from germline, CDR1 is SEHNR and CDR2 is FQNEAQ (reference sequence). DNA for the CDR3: TGTGCCTTCGTGTCCGGGGTCGGATACACCGGGGAGCTGTTTTTT. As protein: CAFVSGVGYTGELFF.

The CDR3 DNA follows: TGCGCCAGCAGCGGATCCCTTCTAGATGCTAGCAATCAGCCCCAGCATTTT. This translates into CASSGSLLDASNQPQHF. The V and J genes are TRBV5-1 and TRBJ1-5; no firm D call. V was shortened by 4 bases and J by 0 bases, with 17 bases between the two germline ends. This CDR3 contains 17 residues. The germline gives CDR1 SGHRS, CDR2 YFSETQ.